These T cell receptor beta chains were read from a single sample in a study of blood T cell repertoires in COVID-19. Here immunoSEQ multiplex PCR was the method, and the copy in TCRdb shows in-frame clones only, minus some. Of some 120,000 clones in the sample, more than 90% were seen once. Sequencing input: peripheral blood. The receptors were sampled from a man aged 60 to 75 with COVID-19, enrolled during active disease. CDR3s include the opening cysteine and the closing phenylalanine or tryptophan. The order of the fields is J gene, D gene, clone size, V gene, CDR3 protein, CDR3 DNA. A D gene is named only where the DNA matches it firmly. Rows may omit the clone size; those that give it use once, few, many or a size class.

J gene: TRBJ2-7; D gene: TRBD2; clone size: .; V gene: TRBV30; CDR3 protein: CAWSRLAGEKQYF; CDR3 DNA: TGTGCCTGGAGTAGGCTAGCGGGAGAGAAGCAGTACTTC
J gene: TRBJ1-5; D gene: .; clone size: .; V gene: TRBV4-1; CDR3 protein: CASSQDSAFEGEPQHF; CDR3 DNA: TGCGCCAGCAGCCAAGATAGCGCATTTGAGGGAGAGCCCCAGCATTTT
J gene: TRBJ2-2; D gene: TRBD1; clone size: .; V gene: TRBV5-1; CDR3 protein: CASSPGGQGGPGELFF; CDR3 DNA: TGCGCCAGCAGCCCGGGGGGACAGGGCGGTCCCGGGGAGCTGTTTTTT
J gene: TRBJ2-5; D gene: TRBD2; clone size: .; V gene: TRBV5-4; CDR3 protein: CASSLSGRVGETQYF; CDR3 DNA: TGTGCCAGCAGCTTAAGCGGGAGAGTGGGTGAGACCCAGTACTTC
J gene: TRBJ2-4; D gene: TRBD2; clone size: .; V gene: TRBV6-1; CDR3 protein: CASSELVTSFRNIQYF; CDR3 DNA: TGTGCCAGCAGTGAATTAGTGACTAGCTTTAGGAACATTCAGTACTTC
J gene: TRBJ2-1; D gene: TRBD2; clone size: .; V gene: TRBV4-2; CDR3 protein: CASSQDSAGVAYNEQFF; CDR3 DNA: TGTGCCAGCAGCCAAGATTCAGCGGGAGTCGCCTACAATGAGCAGTTCTTC
J gene: TRBJ1-1; D gene: TRBD1; clone size: .; V gene: TRBV29-1; CDR3 protein: CSVETPGQLTEAFF; CDR3 DNA: TGCAGCGTTGAAACGCCGGGACAGCTCACTGAAGCTTTCTTT
J gene: TRBJ2-3; D gene: .; clone size: .; V gene: TRBV5-8; CDR3 protein: CASSRTGRGSSTDTQYF; CDR3 DNA: TGTGCCAGCAGCCGCACGGGGAGGGGGAGCAGCACAGATACGCAGTATTTT
J gene: TRBJ1-5; D gene: .; clone size: .; V gene: TRBV27; CDR3 protein: CASSLWGEGQPQHF; CDR3 DNA: TGTGCCAGCAGTTTATGGGGGGAGGGTCAGCCCCAGCATTTT
J gene: TRBJ1-3; D gene: TRBD1; clone size: few; V gene: TRBV9; CDR3 protein: CASSTTGYTFGNTIYF; CDR3 DNA: TGTGCCAGCAGCACGACAGGGTATACCTTTGGAAACACCATATATTTT
J gene: TRBJ1-5; D gene: .; clone size: .; V gene: TRBV6-5; CDR3 protein: CASSSVKGVSNQPQHF; CDR3 DNA: TGTGCCAGCAGTTCCGTGAAGGGAGTAAGCAATCAGCCCCAGCATTTT
J gene: TRBJ1-2; D gene: .; clone size: .; V gene: TRBV9; CDR3 protein: CASSPQTGTDGYTF; CDR3 DNA: TGTGCCAGCAGCCCGCAGACAGGAACGGATGGCTACACCTTC
J gene: TRBJ1-5; D gene: TRBD1; clone size: .; V gene: TRBV19; CDR3 protein: CASSRDRVGVQPQHF; CDR3 DNA: TGTGCCAGTAGCAGGGACAGGGTGGGCGTTCAGCCCCAGCATTTT
J gene: TRBJ2-4; D gene: .; clone size: .; V gene: TRBV19; CDR3 protein: CASSRQENIQYF; CDR3 DNA: TGTGCCAGTAGTAGACAAGAAAACATTCAGTACTTC
J gene: TRBJ1-5; D gene: .; clone size: .; V gene: TRBV3-1/TRBV3-2; CDR3 protein: CASSQDRARQPQHF; CDR3 DNA: TGTGCCAGCAGCCAAGACAGGGCTCGTCAGCCCCAGCATTTT
J gene: TRBJ1-1; D gene: .; clone size: .; V gene: TRBV25-1; CDR3 protein: CASWQGVGEAFF; CDR3 DNA: TGTGCCAGCTGGCAGGGTGTCGGTGAAGCTTTCTTT
J gene: TRBJ2-5; D gene: .; clone size: .; V gene: TRBV5-5; CDR3 protein: CASSSTYQETQYF; CDR3 DNA: TGTGCCAGCAGCTCTACTTACCAAGAGACCCAGTACTTC
J gene: TRBJ1-1; D gene: .; clone size: .; V gene: TRBV28; CDR3 protein: CASPPQRGARIGTEAFF; CDR3 DNA: TGTGCCAGCCCTCCCCAACGGGGGGCGAGGATAGGCACTGAAGCTTTCTTT
J gene: TRBJ1-1; D gene: .; clone size: .; V gene: TRBV5-1; CDR3 protein: CASSTGQQNTEAFF; CDR3 DNA: TGCGCCAGCAGCACGGGACAACAGAACACTGAAGCTTTCTTT
J gene: TRBJ2-1; D gene: .; clone size: .; V gene: TRBV5-4; CDR3 protein: CASSHGRDNEQFF; CDR3 DNA: TGTGCCAGCAGCCACGGGAGAGATAATGAGCAGTTCTTC
J gene: TRBJ2-5; D gene: .; clone size: few; V gene: TRBV30; CDR3 protein: CAWDFQETQYF; CDR3 DNA: TGTGCCTGGGACTTCCAAGAGACCCAGTACTTC
J gene: TRBJ1-6; D gene: .; clone size: .; V gene: TRBV9; CDR3 protein: CASSGAGRTSPLHF; CDR3 DNA: TGTGCCAGCAGCGGGGCAGGGAGGACTTCACCCCTCCACTTT
J gene: TRBJ2-5; D gene: TRBD1; clone size: .; V gene: TRBV2; CDR3 protein: CASSERGREETQYF; CDR3 DNA: TGTGCCAGCAGTGAGAGGGGGCGCGAAGAGACCCAGTACTTC
J gene: TRBJ2-2; D gene: .; clone size: .; V gene: TRBV27; CDR3 protein: CASTSDRTNTGELFF; CDR3 DNA: TGTGCCAGCACTTCTGACAGGACAAACACCGGGGAGCTGTTTTTT
J gene: TRBJ2-7; D gene: TRBD2; clone size: .; V gene: TRBV14; CDR3 protein: CASSQLGRGGRAEDEQYF; CDR3 DNA: TGTGCCAGCAGCCAATTGGGAAGGGGCGGGAGAGCCGAGGACGAGCAGTACTTC
J gene: TRBJ1-3; D gene: TRBD1; clone size: .; V gene: TRBV30; CDR3 protein: CACYNWGRGYGNTIYF; CDR3 DNA: TGTGCCTGTTACAATTGGGGCAGGGGGTATGGAAACACCATATATTTT
J gene: TRBJ2-3; D gene: .; clone size: .; V gene: TRBV3-1/TRBV3-2; CDR3 protein: CASSQIPGLADTQYF; CDR3 DNA: TGTGCCAGCAGCCAAATCCCAGGTTTGGCAGATACGCAGTATTTT
J gene: TRBJ1-4; D gene: TRBD1; clone size: .; V gene: TRBV29-1; CDR3 protein: CSVGQGLTEKLFF; CDR3 DNA: TGCAGCGTTGGACAGGGGCTGACTGAAAAACTGTTTTTT
J gene: TRBJ1-4; D gene: .; clone size: .; V gene: TRBV21-1; CDR3 protein: CASSPVNRGRGKLFF; CDR3 DNA: TGTGCCAGCAGCCCCGTAAATCGAGGGAGGGGAAAACTGTTTTTT
J gene: TRBJ1-1; D gene: .; clone size: .; V gene: TRBV7-2; CDR3 protein: CASSLGTNRDTEAFF; CDR3 DNA: TGTGCCAGCAGCCTCGGGACAAATAGGGACACTGAAGCTTTCTTT
J gene: TRBJ2-4; D gene: .; clone size: .; V gene: TRBV2; CDR3 protein: CARSLQGHIQYF; CDR3 DNA: TGTGCCAGATCCCTCCAGGGTCACATTCAGTACTTC
J gene: TRBJ2-7; D gene: TRBD1; clone size: .; V gene: TRBV5-1; CDR3 protein: CASRSGTGPYEQYF; CDR3 DNA: TGCGCCAGCAGATCCGGGACAGGGCCCTACGAGCAGTACTTC
J gene: TRBJ2-7; D gene: TRBD1; clone size: .; V gene: TRBV10-3; CDR3 protein: CAIRGQGDYEQYF; CDR3 DNA: TGTGCCATCAGGGGACAGGGGGACTACGAGCAGTACTTC
J gene: TRBJ1-4; D gene: TRBD1; clone size: .; V gene: TRBV28; CDR3 protein: CASRGQGKNEKLFF; CDR3 DNA: TGTGCCAGCAGGGGACAGGGAAAAAATGAAAAACTGTTTTTT
J gene: TRBJ1-1; D gene: .; clone size: once; V gene: TRBV2; CDR3 protein: CASSLDSPGTEAFF; CDR3 DNA: TGTGCCAGCAGTCTGGACTCGCCGGGCACTGAAGCTTTCTTT
J gene: TRBJ2-1; D gene: .; clone size: .; V gene: TRBV27; CDR3 protein: CASSSFNEQFF; CDR3 DNA: TGTGCCAGCAGTTCTTTCAATGAGCAGTTCTTC
J gene: TRBJ1-2; D gene: TRBD1; clone size: .; V gene: TRBV18; CDR3 protein: CASSPNRGPGYTF; CDR3 DNA: TGTGCCAGCTCACCAAACAGGGGGCCGGGCTACACCTTC
J gene: TRBJ1-4; D gene: .; clone size: .; V gene: TRBV4-1; CDR3 protein: CASSQGGGLFF; CDR3 DNA: TGCGCCAGCAGCCAAGGCGGAGGGTTGTTTTTT
J gene: TRBJ2-1; D gene: .; clone size: .; V gene: TRBV18; CDR3 protein: CASSPRSTEINEQFF; CDR3 DNA: TGTGCCAGCTCACCACGGAGTACGGAAATCAATGAGCAGTTCTTC
J gene: TRBJ2-2; D gene: TRBD2; clone size: .; V gene: TRBV10-3; CDR3 protein: CAISDWREDYTGELFF; CDR3 DNA: TGTGCCATCAGTGATTGGCGGGAGGATTACACCGGGGAGCTGTTTTTT
J gene: TRBJ2-1; D gene: TRBD1; clone size: .; V gene: TRBV28; CDR3 protein: CASSAPGQGLREQFF; CDR3 DNA: TGTGCCAGCAGTGCACCGGGACAGGGGTTGCGTGAGCAGTTCTTC
J gene: TRBJ2-2; D gene: .; clone size: .; V gene: TRBV7-8; CDR3 protein: CASSWDTVFTGELFF; CDR3 DNA: TGTGCCAGCAGCTGGGACACGGTATTCACCGGGGAGCTGTTTTTT
J gene: TRBJ1-3; D gene: .; clone size: .; V gene: TRBV3-1/TRBV3-2; CDR3 protein: CASSQQGFSGNTIYF; CDR3 DNA: TGTGCCAGCAGCCAACAGGGATTTTCTGGAAACACCATATATTTT
J gene: TRBJ2-7; D gene: .; clone size: .; V gene: TRBV7-9; CDR3 protein: CASSFVQGSHYEQYF; CDR3 DNA: TGTGCCAGCAGCTTTGTACAGGGTAGCCACTACGAGCAGTACTTC
J gene: TRBJ1-6; D gene: .; clone size: .; V gene: TRBV6-5; CDR3 protein: CASSLAAIYNSPLHF; CDR3 DNA: TGTGCCAGCAGTCTGGCGGCTATCTATAATTCACCCCTCCACTTT
J gene: TRBJ2-5; D gene: .; clone size: .; V gene: TRBV18; CDR3 protein: CASSPELAQETQYF; CDR3 DNA: TGTGCCAGCTCACCGGAGCTGGCTCAGGAGACCCAGTACTTC
J gene: TRBJ2-3; D gene: .; clone size: .; V gene: TRBV5-6; CDR3 protein: CASSSLSGTDTQYF; CDR3 DNA: TGTGCCAGCAGCTCCCTCTCCGGCACAGATACGCAGTATTTT
J gene: TRBJ2-2; D gene: TRBD1; clone size: .; V gene: TRBV2; CDR3 protein: CASSEQGAGAGELFF; CDR3 DNA: TGTGCCAGCAGTGAACAGGGGGCGGGTGCCGGGGAGCTGTTTTTT
J gene: TRBJ2-7; D gene: .; clone size: .; V gene: TRBV6-5; CDR3 protein: CASSRYGQYF; CDR3 DNA: TGTGCCAGCAGCCGTTACGGGCAGTACTTC
J gene: TRBJ1-5; D gene: .; clone size: .; V gene: TRBV6-1; CDR3 protein: CASSLSAYSNQPQHF; CDR3 DNA: TGTGCCAGCAGTCTAAGTGCCTATAGCAATCAGCCCCAGCATTTT